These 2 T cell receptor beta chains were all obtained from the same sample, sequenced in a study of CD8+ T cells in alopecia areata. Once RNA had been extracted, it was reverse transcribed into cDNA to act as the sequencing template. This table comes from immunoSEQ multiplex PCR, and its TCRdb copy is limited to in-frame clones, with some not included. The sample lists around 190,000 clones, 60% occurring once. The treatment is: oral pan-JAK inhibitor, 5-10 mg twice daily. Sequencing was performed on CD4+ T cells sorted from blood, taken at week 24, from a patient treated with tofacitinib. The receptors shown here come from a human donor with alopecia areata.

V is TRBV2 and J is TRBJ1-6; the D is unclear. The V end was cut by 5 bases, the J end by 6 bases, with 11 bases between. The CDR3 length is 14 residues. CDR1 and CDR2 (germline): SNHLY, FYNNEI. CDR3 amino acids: CASSRAAGNSPLHF. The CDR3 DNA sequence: TGTGCCAGCAGTCGGGCAGCGGGTAATTCACCCCTCCACTTT. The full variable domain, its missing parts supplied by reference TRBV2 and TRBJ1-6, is EPEVTQTPSHQVTQMGQEVILRCVPISNHLYFYWYRQILGQKVEFLVSFYNNEISEKSEIFDDQFSVERPDGSNFTLKIRSTKLEDSAMYFCASSRAAGNSPLHFGNGTRLTVT.

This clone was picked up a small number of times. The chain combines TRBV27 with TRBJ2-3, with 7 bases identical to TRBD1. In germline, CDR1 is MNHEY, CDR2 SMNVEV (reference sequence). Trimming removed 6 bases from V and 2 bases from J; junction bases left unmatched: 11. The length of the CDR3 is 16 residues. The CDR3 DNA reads TGTGCCAGCAGCCCATTTAGGGACAGCTACACAGATACGCAGTATTTT. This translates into CASSPFRDSYTDTQYF.